The text below deals with one TCR beta chain. The sample is drawn from a study of blood T cell repertoires in COVID-19. Turning to the study itself: Researchers got acute and convalescent COVID-19 samples from the United States, Italy and Spain. Sample material is recorded as cDNA or gDNA derived from T cells, B-cell-depleted T cells, or PBMCs.

Germline V CDR1 and CDR2: SEHNR, FQNEAQ (reference sequence). V lost 5 bases to trimming and J lost 5 bases; unmatched junction nucleotides: 8. CDR3 length: 15 amino acids. Repertoires were generated with immunoSEQ multiplex PCR, while TCRdb's copy carries only in-frame clones and drops some. The sample carries 300,000 or so clones, 86% recorded once. The receptor's source is a woman aged 18-29 years who had recovered from COVID-19. Sample: PBMCs or T cells enriched from blood (not recorded which). V and J are TRBV7-9 and TRBJ2-5, with 10 bases aligning to TRBD2. In DNA, the CDR3 is TGTGCCAGCAGCGGCTCTAGCGGGGGCTGGGAGACCCAGTACTTC. Translating it yields CASSGSSGGWETQYF.